A single T cell receptor beta chain is shown here with its context. The antigen is not known. Naive CD8 isolation took CD45RO-negative cells positively selected for CCR7 and excluded terminally differentiated effector memory CD45RA+ cells. Germline V gene data show CDR1 as SGDLS and CDR2 as YYNGEE. The CDR3 has 15 amino acids. V was clipped by 0 bases and J by 7 bases, with 17 bases between them. This entry belongs to a study of shared clonotypes between healthy human individuals. Whole-study results and caveats: Sorted-subset sequencing was shown by rarefaction to be incomplete despite large depth. Several donors held about 5% of naive CD4 clonotypes in common.

Assay runs were performed at deep level. Assay used: immunoSEQ multiplex PCR; TCRdb lists only in-frame clones, some missing. Of some 1,900,000 clones in the sample, approximately 94% were seen once. This TCR came from a man younger than 30 in good health. The chain carries TRBV9 and TRBJ2-7; weak D call: TRBD2 (6 bases). The sequencing input was naive CD8+ T cells sorted from blood. The CDR3 DNA follows: TGTGCCAGCAGCGTAGATGGGGGGAGTTCCTGGGAGCAGTACTTC. It yields the protein CASSVDGGSSWEQYF.